This TCR beta chain was sequenced for a study of shared clonotypes between healthy human individuals. Into CD45RA+ naive and CD45RA-negative memory subsets, the CD4+ cells were split. Clones were sequenced by immunoSEQ multiplex PCR, and TCRdb holds only the in-frame ones, with some missing. The sample consists of about 1.1 million clones, 78% of them appearing once. Losses at the gene ends were 5 bases for V and 8 bases for J; bases not matched to a gene: 5. The CDR3 spans 15 residues. Germline-derived CDR1 and CDR2 are SSHAT and FNYEAQ (reference sequence). Notes on this clone: A read error is possible here, since a much larger clone lies one base away.

Specimen: memory CD4+ T cells from PBMCs. The subset was: CD45RA-negative fraction. The gene calls are TRBV7-7 and TRBJ2-1; 14 bases fit TRBD2. This clonotype was sampled from a man between 18 and 35 years old in good health. Some clones in this sample may be carry-over from other donors' samples. The CDR3: CASSLGLAGADEQFF. The CDR3 DNA follows: TGTGCCAGCAGCCTGGGACTAGCGGGAGCGGATGAGCAGTTCTTC. Full variable domain (outside the CDR3, taken from reference TRBV7-7 and TRBJ2-1): GAGVSQSPRYKVTKRGQDVTLRCDPISSHATLYWYQQALGQGPEFLTYFNYEAQPDKSGLPSDRFSAERPEGSISTLTIQRTEQRDSAMYRCASSLGLAGADEQFFGPGTRLTVL.